These 15 T cell receptor beta chains came from one sample sequenced in a study of molecular identifiers for immune sequencing clone quantification. TCRdb processed the PCR reads anew with MiXCR; each CDR3 protein has one entry. The repertoire consists of 490,000 or so distinct CDR3 sequences, with 20% to 25% occurring once and the leading ten covering around 0.84%. The sequenced material came from naive CD8+ T cells from blood, with Jurkat cell RNA spiked in. Documented subset: FACS-sorted CD8+CD4-CCR7+CD45RA+ naive T cells. The receptors come from a human donor in good health. Some libraries in this study had Jurkat cell RNA spiked in.

This clonotype was seen at least ten times. V gene TRBV5-1 combines with J gene TRBJ1-1; the D is unclear. In germline, CDR1 is SGHRS, CDR2 YFSETQ. There are 15 residues in the CDR3. The germline V and J ends were trimmed by 0 bases and 6 bases, with 15 bases remaining between them. This CDR3 reads CASSLALGSKAEAFF. The CDR3 DNA is TGCGCCAGCAGCTTGGCCTTGGGGAGTAAGGCTGAAGCTTTCTTT.

This clonotype was picked up many times. The chain carries TRBV19 and TRBJ1-5; D may be TRBD1 (5 bases). Per the germline V gene, CDR1 is LNHDA and CDR2 is SQIVND (reference sequence). The CDR3 is 15 residues long. V lost 6 bases to trimming and J lost 4 bases, with 16 bases between them. CDR3 residues: CASSLTTGGNQPQHF. In DNA, the CDR3 is TGTGCCAGTAGCCTAACGACGGGGGGAAATCAGCCCCAGCATTTT.

Turning to this clonotype: A much larger clone lies a single base off, so this may be a read error. The chain recombines TRBV20-1 with TRBJ2-3; 11 bases align to TRBD2. The CDR3 totals 16 residues. Losses at the gene ends were 5 bases for V and 2 bases for J; bases not matched to a gene: 9. Germline CDR1 DFQATT, CDR2 SNEGSKA (reference sequence). The CDR3 reads CSARPPTSGDTDTQYF. The CDR3 region has the DNA TGCAGTGCTCGCCCCCCGACTAGCGGGGACACAGATACGCAGTATTTT.

Of note for this clonotype: This may be a read error: a much more frequent sequence differs by one nucleotide. This chain joins TRBV4-3 and TRBJ1-6; D gene unclear. Germline CDR1 is LGHNA and CDR2 is YSLEER. The CDR3 is 15 amino acids. Trimming removed 0 bases at V and 7 bases at J, with 10 bases between. CDR3: CASSQEEERNSPLHF. The CDR3 DNA follows: TGCGCCAGCAGCCAAGAAGAGGAAAGAAATTCACCCCTCCACTTT.

Regarding this clonotype: This may be a read error, as it is one base from a much larger clone. Because the CDR3 is missing its conserved closing phenylalanine or tryptophan, this is likely a read error. The CDR3 spells CASSLEGGAFYEQYL. The CDR3 nucleotides read TGTGCCAGCAGCTTAGAGGGGGGCGCGTTCTACGAGCAGTACTTA. V is TRBV7-9 and J is TRBJ2-7; D may be TRBD1 or TRBD2 (6 bases each). The CDR3 has 15 amino acids. CDR1 is SEHNR, CDR2 FQNEAQ, per germline (reference sequence). The V end lost 1 base, the J end lost 3 bases, and 13 bases lay between the germline ends.

A few counts support this clonotype. This chain links TRBV30 with TRBJ2-7; no firm D call. Trimming took off 0 bases at V and 2 bases at J, with 11 bases between the two ends. The CDR3 is 14 amino acids. The germline gives CDR1 GTSNPN, CDR2 SVGIG (reference sequence). Here the CDR3 reads CAWSVGLTPYEQYF. The CDR3 DNA sequence: TGTGCCTGGAGTGTGGGTCTAACTCCCTACGAGCAGTACTTC.

The table lists this clonotype with a few counts. The chain carries TRBV20-1 and TRBJ2-7, with TRBD2 as a possible D gene (6 bases). CDR1 and CDR2 (germline): DFQATT, SNEGSKA (reference sequence). Trimming cost V 2 bases and J 2 bases, with 19 bases left between them. The CDR3 totals 16 residues. CDR3 nucleotides: TGCAGTGCTAGATCCAGGACCGGGGGTTCCCCCTACGAGCAGTACTTC. Encoded protein: CSARSRTGGSPYEQYF.

This clonotype has only a few counts. V and J are TRBV6-6 and TRBJ1-2, with D perhaps matching TRBD1 (5 bases). The CDR3 loop spans 12 amino acids. Germline V gives CDR1 MNHNY, CDR2 SVGAGI (reference sequence). V was shortened by 5 bases and J by 3 bases, with 7 bases between the two germline ends. CDR3 DNA sequence: TGTGCCAGCAGTGGGGGGGACTATGGCTACACCTTC. It codes for CASSGGDYGYTF.

The chain combines TRBV5-1 with TRBJ1-4, with D maybe TRBD1 (6 bases). Trimming took off 3 bases at V and 5 bases at J, with 14 bases between the two ends. The germline V gene has CDR1 SGHRS and CDR2 YFSETQ. The CDR3 runs to 15 residues. The CDR3: CASSSPDRGNEKLFF. The DNA of the CDR3 is TGCGCCAGCAGCTCACCGGACAGAGGAAATGAAAAACTGTTTTTT.

Comment on this clonotype: A read error is possible here, since a much larger clone lies one base away. The chain links TRBV6-2 or TRBV6-3 to TRBJ2-5; D is possibly TRBD2 (6 bases). Germline V lookup: CDR1 MNHEY, CDR2 SVGEGT. CDR3 length: 14 amino acids. For the CDR3, the DNA is TGTGCCAGCATTTTAGCGGCGTACCAAGGGACCCAGTACTTC. Encoded protein: CASILAAYQGTQYF.

With regard to this clonotype: This may be a read error, as it is one base from a much larger clone. In DNA, the CDR3 is TGCGCCAGCAGCGACGGGGGGCTGCAAGAGGCCCAGTACTTC. Amino acid sequence: CASSDGGLQEAQYF. The rearrangement joins TRBV5-1 to TRBJ2-5; D might be TRBD2 (7 bases). Germline V gene data show CDR1 as SGHRS and CDR2 as YFSETQ. This CDR3 region has 14 residues.

In its sample, this clonotype was seen once. A single base separates this from a much larger clone, so it may be a read error. J is TRBJ2-5 and V is TRBV13, with 7 bases fitting TRBD1. The CDR3 spans 14 residues. The germline V gene encodes CDR1 PRHDT and CDR2 FYEKMQ (reference sequence). The CDR3 reads CAGSIWDSEETQYF. CDR3 bases: TGTGCCGGCAGCATATGGGACAGCGAAGAGACCCAGTACTTC.

Only a few counts were recorded for this clonotype. The chain employs TRBV30 and TRBJ2-5; 11 nucleotides match TRBD1. CDR3 size: 13 residues. Trimming at V came to 3 bases and at J to 4 bases, leaving 1 base not matched to a gene. Germline V gene sequence: CDR1 GTSNPN, CDR2 SVGIG (reference sequence). CDR3 sequence (DNA): TGTGCCTGGAGGGGACAGGGGGTAGAGACCCAGTACTTC. Translating gives CAWRGQGVETQYF.

This clonotype was detected ten times or more. The chain is built from TRBV7-9 and TRBJ2-5; D call uncertain. This CDR3 is 14 amino acids long. Trimming took off 1 base at V and 0 bases at J, with 6 bases between the two ends. CDR1 and CDR2 (germline): SEHNR, FQNEAQ (reference sequence). As DNA, the CDR3 is TGTGCCAGCAGCTTAGAAGGATACCAAGAGACCCAGTACTTC. Translating gives CASSLEGYQETQYF. Filled out from reference TRBV7-9 and TRBJ2-5, the complete variable domain reads DTGVSQNPRHKITKRGQNVTFRCDPISEHNRLYWYRQTLGQGPEFLTYFQNEAQLEKSRLLSDRFSAERPKGSFSTLEIQRTEQGDSAMYLCASSLEGYQETQYFGPGTRLLVL.

This clonotype was picked up a small number of times. V is TRBV30 and J is TRBJ1-1; D gene uncertain. V lost 2 bases and J 8 bases, leaving 9 bases between the germline ends. The CDR3 is 11 amino acids. Germline V lookup: CDR1 GTSNPN, CDR2 SVGIG (reference sequence). In DNA form, the CDR3 reads TGTGCCTGGAGTCCGGAGATAGAAGCTTTCTTT. Translating gives CAWSPEIEAFF.